Listed below are T cell receptor beta chains from one sample, sequenced in a study of blood T cell repertoires in COVID-19. The protocol was immunoSEQ multiplex PCR, while the TCRdb copy is restricted to in-frame clones and leaves out a portion. The sample has over 350,000 clones; nearly 90% are singletons. Sequencing was performed on PBMCs or T cells enriched from blood (not recorded which). These receptors were collected from a woman aged 18-35 years with acute COVID-19. Each CDR3 is given with its conserved first and last residue. The D gene is left open where the match is weak. Size tells how often a clone was seen (once, few, many) or the class of an expanded clone, and some rows leave it out.

clone_size	j_call	v_call	d_call	cdr3_nt	cdr3_aa
NA	TRBJ2-6	TRBV5-5	NA	TGTGCCAGCAGTGCGGCTGGGGCCAACGTCCTGACTTTC	CASSAAGANVLTF
NA	TRBJ1-2	TRBV28	TRBD1	TGTGCCAGCAGAACGACAGGGGGCGCTTCTGGCTACACCTTC	CASRTTGGASGYTF
NA	TRBJ1-1	TRBV4-3	NA	TGCGCCAGCAGCCAAGAGTTCGCAGGGTGGGAAGAAGCTTTCTTT	CASSQEFAGWEEAFF
NA	TRBJ2-1	TRBV29-1	NA	TGCAGCGTTGTCATCTCCTACAATGAGCAGTTCTTC	CSVVISYNEQFF
NA	TRBJ2-7	TRBV30	TRBD2	TGTGCCTGGAGGGAGGGACTAGCGGGATCCTACGAGCAGTACTTC	CAWREGLAGSYEQYF
NA	TRBJ2-5	TRBV7-9	NA	TGTGCCAGCAGCTGGGGACTTCAAGAGACCCAGTACTTC	CASSWGLQETQYF
NA	TRBJ2-7	TRBV5-1	TRBD1	TGCGCCAGCAGCTTGGAGAACAGGGGCTCCTACGAGCAGTACTTC	CASSLENRGSYEQYF
NA	TRBJ1-1	TRBV27	NA	TGTGCCAGCAAGTCTGGGTCAGGGGCCCGGAACACTGAAGCTTTCTTT	CASKSGSGARNTEAFF
once	TRBJ2-1	TRBV12-5	TRBD2	TGTGCTAGTGGGGCAATAGCGGGAGTCTACAATGAGCAGTTCTTC	CASGAIAGVYNEQFF
NA	TRBJ2-1	TRBV7-2	TRBD2	TGTGCCAGCAGCACATCGACTAGCGGCTACAATGAGCAGTTCTTC	CASSTSTSGYNEQFF
NA	TRBJ1-1	TRBV9	NA	TGTGCCAGCAGCGTTTCTGGGTCGGGGACTGAAGCTTTCTTT	CASSVSGSGTEAFF
NA	TRBJ1-1	TRBV27	TRBD1	TGTGCCAGCAGTTCCAGATCGACAGGGGCGAACACTGAAGCTTTCTTT	CASSSRSTGANTEAFF
NA	TRBJ2-7	TRBV7-9	TRBD2	TGTGCCAGCAGCCCCACGGCGGGGGGGAACTCCTACGAGCAGTACTTC	CASSPTAGGNSYEQYF
NA	TRBJ1-1	TRBV18	NA	TGTGCCAGCTACCGGGGGGGAAAGACTGAAGCTTTCTTT	CASYRGGKTEAFF
NA	TRBJ1-5	TRBV30	NA	TGTGCCTGGAGTGTAGTAGGGGTTCAGCCCCAGCATTTT	CAWSVVGVQPQHF
few	TRBJ2-2	TRBV7-2	TRBD2	TGTGCCAGCAATACGGGAGGGCCCACCGGGGAGCTGTTTTTT	CASNTGGPTGELFF
NA	TRBJ2-1	TRBV5-6	NA	TGTGCCAGCAGCTCCACTAGATTGGATGAGCAGTTCTTC	CASSSTRLDEQFF
NA	TRBJ1-3	TRBV28	NA	TGTGCCAGCAGTCCTCCAGCGGGATTCTCTGGAAACACCATATATTTT	CASSPPAGFSGNTIYF
few	TRBJ1-5	TRBV28	NA	TGTGCCAGCAGCCCATTTACGATCAAGAGAAGCAATCAGCCCCAGCATTTT	CASSPFTIKRSNQPQHF
NA	TRBJ2-6	TRBV21-1	NA	TGTGCCAGCAGAACGATGAACCCCGGTGTGAGGGTAACTGGGGCCAACGTCCTGACTTTC	CASRTMNPGVRVTGANVLTF
NA	TRBJ2-7	TRBV11-2	TRBD1	TGTGCCAGCAGCTTTAATCGGGACAGCGAAACGAGCTCCTACGAGCAGTACTTC	CASSFNRDSETSSYEQYF
NA	TRBJ2-7	TRBV7-9	NA	TGTGCCAGCAGCTTTAGAGACCACAGCTCCTACGAGCAGTACTTC	CASSFRDHSSYEQYF
NA	TRBJ1-4	TRBV2	NA	TGTGCCAGCAGTGGTGGACTAACTAATGAAAAACTGTTTTTT	CASSGGLTNEKLFF
once	TRBJ1-5	TRBV7-9	NA	TGTGCCAGCAGCTTCCAGGGGAGTCAGCCCCAGCATTTT	CASSFQGSQPQHF
NA	TRBJ1-2	TRBV19	NA	TGTGCCAGTAGTATAGACCCCACAGGCCCCTATGGCTACACCTTC	CASSIDPTGPYGYTF
NA	TRBJ2-5	TRBV7-9	NA	TGTGCCAGCAGCCCAAGATCGGCGGGCTCGGAAGCGACCCAGTACTTC	CASSPRSAGSEATQYF
NA	TRBJ1-5	TRBV6-5	NA	TGTGCCAGCAACACCGGGGGGGCACATCAGCCCCAGCATTTT	CASNTGGAHQPQHF
NA	TRBJ2-5	TRBV11-2	NA	TGTGCCAGCAGCTTAGATCGTCCTAGCCGGGTTGAGACCCAGTACTTC	CASSLDRPSRVETQYF
NA	TRBJ1-1	TRBV28	NA	TGTGCCAGCAGGGGGGGGGATGGTGGTAACGCTGAAGCTTTCTTT	CASRGGDGGNAEAFF
NA	TRBJ2-1	TRBV20-1	TRBD2	TGCAGTGCTAGTTGGCGGGAGCATTACAATGAGCAGTTCTTC	CSASWREHYNEQFF
NA	TRBJ1-4	TRBV7-2	NA	TGTGCCAGCAGCTTAGATAACAGACATAATGAAAAACTGTTTTTT	CASSLDNRHNEKLFF
few	TRBJ1-5	TRBV2	TRBD1	TGTGCCAGCAGAGACAGGGGGCTCTATCAGCCCCAGCATTTT	CASRDRGLYQPQHF
NA	TRBJ1-2	TRBV7-2	TRBD1	TGTGCCAGCAGCTACGGGACAGGGGCCTATGGCTACACCTTC	CASSYGTGAYGYTF
NA	TRBJ2-5	TRBV24-1	NA	TGTGCCACCAAAACAGGGAATGAAGAGACCCAGTACTTC	CATKTGNEETQYF
NA	TRBJ2-5	TRBV7-3	TRBD1	TGTGCCAGCAGTCAAACCCATGACAGGGGAGAGACCCAGTACTTC	CASSQTHDRGETQYF
NA	TRBJ1-4	TRBV28	TRBD1	TGTGCCAGCAGTTCCGGACAGGGTTTAACGCAACCTTTTTTT	CASSSGQGLTQPFF
NA	TRBJ1-1	TRBV25-1	TRBD1	TGTGCCAGCAGTGGAGGACAGGGAAGGCGTGCTTTCTTT	CASSGGQGRRAFF
NA	TRBJ1-1	TRBV24-1	NA	TGTGCCACCAGGGACAGATCGAACACTGAAGCTTTCTTT	CATRDRSNTEAFF
NA	TRBJ1-6	TRBV7-2	TRBD1	TGTGCCAGCAGCGCACAGGGGCCTAATTCACCCCTCCACTTT	CASSAQGPNSPLHF
NA	TRBJ1-4	TRBV5-3	TRBD1	TGTGCCAGAAGCCCCGGTGCCAGGGGGGTAGAAAAACTGTTTTTT	CARSPGARGVEKLFF
NA	TRBJ2-1	TRBV5-1	TRBD1	TGCGCCAGCGGCGGGACAGGGTCCTACAATGAGCAGTTCTTC	CASGGTGSYNEQFF
NA	TRBJ2-1	TRBV6-5	NA	TGTGCCAGCAATCTCGGGAGCTCCTACAATGAGCAGTTCTTC	CASNLGSSYNEQFF
NA	TRBJ2-7	TRBV4-1	NA	TGCGCCAGCAGCCAACGGACAGACTACGAGCAGTACTTC	CASSQRTDYEQYF
NA	TRBJ2-7	TRBV5-6	TRBD1	TGTGCCAGCAGCCGACAGGGGTCCTTATACGAGCAGTACTTC	CASSRQGSLYEQYF
NA	TRBJ1-4	TRBV11-2	NA	TGTGCCAGCAGGCACCCCAGGGATCCTAATGAAAAACTGTTTTTT	CASRHPRDPNEKLFF
NA	TRBJ1-1	TRBV14	TRBD1	TGTGCCAGCAGCCACATGACAGGGATGAACACTGAAGCTTTCTTT	CASSHMTGMNTEAFF
NA	TRBJ1-4	TRBV19	NA	TGTGCCAGTAGTATTCTAGTCTGGGCTAATGAAAAACTGTTTTTT	CASSILVWANEKLFF
NA	TRBJ2-5	TRBV19	TRBD1	TGTGCCGCCGGGACAGGGAAGGAGACCCAGTACTTC	CAAGTGKETQYF
NA	TRBJ1-6	TRBV7-2	NA	TGTGCCAGCAGCTACTCCTTCTCACCCCTCCACTTT	CASSYSFSPLHF
NA	TRBJ1-4	TRBV5-1	NA	TGCGCCAGCAGCTTATCTCTAAATGAAAAACTGTTTTTT	CASSLSLNEKLFF
NA	TRBJ2-1	TRBV3-1/TRBV3-2	NA	TGTGCCAGCAGCCCCCCCAGCGACAATGAGCAGTTCTTC	CASSPPSDNEQFF
NA	TRBJ2-3	TRBV4-3	TRBD2	TGCGCCAGCAGCCAGGATCCCGGACTAGACACAGATACGCAGTATTTT	CASSQDPGLDTDTQYF
NA	TRBJ2-7	TRBV27	NA	TGTGCCAGCGGCTCCAGGTACGAGCAGTACTTC	CASGSRYEQYF